What follows is one T cell receptor (beta chain) and its context. No treatment of any kind had been given to any patient before thyroid surgery. This CDR3 comprises 15 residues. The germline V gene encodes CDR1 SGHAT and CDR2 FQNNGV. The V gene end was trimmed by 5 bases and the J gene end by 2 bases; junction bases not matched to a gene: 8. This specimen belongs to a study of metastatic and nonmetastatic thyroid tumors. About the study: Repertoires of blood and of tissue (tumor or nodule) from malignant and benign thyroid patients were compared.

Original data processing: The study took CDR3 differences across clinicopathological groups and made a distant-metastasis classifier for papillary thyroid cancer from them. TCRdb reanalyzed the PCR reads via MiXCR. TCRdb, not the authors, supplied the V and J calls. The sample consists of about 70,000 clones, around 20% of them appearing once. What was sequenced was blood. The sequence derives from a female donor with papillary thyroid cancer or a benign thyroid nodule (not recorded which). Some clones in this sample may be carry-over from other donors' samples. J is TRBJ2-7 and V is TRBV11-2, with 8 bases lining up with TRBD2. CDR3 loop: CASSPLGRGTYEQYF. The CDR3 nucleotides are TGTGCCAGCAGCCCCCTCGGGAGGGGGACCTACGAGCAGTACTTC.